The 4 T cell receptor beta chains given below trace back to one sample, sequenced in a study of shared T cell receptors in the human thymus. Sequencing used immunoSEQ multiplex PCR; TCRdb keeps in-frame clones, though not all of them. The sample has roughly 550,000 clones; 78% are singletons. In addition, the sample was reused for a study of human thymus T cells.

The source material was thymocytes. The receptors originated from a boy in the first two years of life with a congenital heart defect.

The chain joins TRBV6-5 to TRBJ1-5; D is unresolved. CDR3 length equals 13 residues. CDR1 and CDR2 from the germline V gene are MNHEY and SVGAGI. V lost 8 bases and J lost 3, with 11 bases in between. DNA of the CDR3: TGTGCCAGCGGTCGGGTCAACAATCAGCCCCAGCATTTT. Protein product: CASGRVNNQPQHF.

V gene TRBV27 combines with J gene TRBJ1-2; D unresolved. The CDR3 contains 13 residues. Germline V gene sequence: CDR1 MNHEY, CDR2 SMNVEV (reference sequence). The CDR3 DNA is TGTGTATCGGTACGGGGTACTTCGTATGGCTACACCTTC. Protein sequence: CVSVRGTSYGYTF.

The chain has TRBV11-2 and TRBJ2-5; 8 bases line up with TRBD2. With V trimmed by 5 bases and J by 5 bases, 10 bases remained unmatched. The germline V gene has CDR1 SGHAT and CDR2 FQNNGV. The CDR3 is made up of 15 amino acids. The CDR3 DNA is TGTGCCAGCAGCCACGCGGGGGGAGCGGCCGAGACCCAGTACTTC. Translating gives CASSHAGGAAETQYF.

The chain recombines TRBV27 with TRBJ2-1; TRBD2 matches at 12 bases. V shed 3 bases and J 9 bases; nucleotides not matched to a gene: 12. Germline CDR1 and CDR2: MNHEY and SMNVEV (reference sequence). CDR3 length: 17 amino acids. CDR3 nucleotides: TGTGCCAGCAGTTTCAGGACTAGCGGGAAAGTGGGCGGTGAGCAGTTCTTC. Its translation is CASSFRTSGKVGGEQFF.